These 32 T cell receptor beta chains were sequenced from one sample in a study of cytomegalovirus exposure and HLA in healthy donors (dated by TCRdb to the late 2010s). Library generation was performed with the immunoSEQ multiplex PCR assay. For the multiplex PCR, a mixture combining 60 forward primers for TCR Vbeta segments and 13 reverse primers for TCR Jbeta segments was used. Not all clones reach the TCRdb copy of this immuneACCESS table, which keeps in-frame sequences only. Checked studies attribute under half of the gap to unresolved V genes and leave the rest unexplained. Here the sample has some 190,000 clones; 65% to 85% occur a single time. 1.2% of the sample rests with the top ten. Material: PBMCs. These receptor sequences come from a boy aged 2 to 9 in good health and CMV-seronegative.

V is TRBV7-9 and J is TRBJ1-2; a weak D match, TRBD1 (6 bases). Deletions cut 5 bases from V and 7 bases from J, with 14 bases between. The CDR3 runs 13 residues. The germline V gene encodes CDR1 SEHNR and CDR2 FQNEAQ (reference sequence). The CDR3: CASSPVGGRGYTF. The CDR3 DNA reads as TGTGCCAGCAGCCCGGTAGGGGGTCGTGGCTACACCTTC.

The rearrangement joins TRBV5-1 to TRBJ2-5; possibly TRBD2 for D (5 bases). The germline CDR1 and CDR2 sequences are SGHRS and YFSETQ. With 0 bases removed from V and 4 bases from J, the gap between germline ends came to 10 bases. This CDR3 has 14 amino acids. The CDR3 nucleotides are TGCGCCAGCAGCTTGGCCAACGAGGGAGAGACCCAGTACTTC. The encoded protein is CASSLANEGETQYF.

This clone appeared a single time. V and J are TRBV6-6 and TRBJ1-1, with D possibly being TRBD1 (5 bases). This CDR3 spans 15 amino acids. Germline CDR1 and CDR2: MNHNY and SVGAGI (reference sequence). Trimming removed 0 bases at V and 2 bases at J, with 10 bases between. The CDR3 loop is CASSYSTQVNTEAFF. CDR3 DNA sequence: TGTGCCAGCAGTTACTCGACACAGGTCAACACTGAAGCTTTCTTT.

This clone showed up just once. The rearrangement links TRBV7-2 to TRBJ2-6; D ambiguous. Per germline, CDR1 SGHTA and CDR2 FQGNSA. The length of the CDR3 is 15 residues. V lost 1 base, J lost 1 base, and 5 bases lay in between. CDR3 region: CASSLDLSGANVLTF. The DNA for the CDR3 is TGTGCCAGCAGCTTAGATCTTTCTGGGGCCAACGTCCTGACTTTC.

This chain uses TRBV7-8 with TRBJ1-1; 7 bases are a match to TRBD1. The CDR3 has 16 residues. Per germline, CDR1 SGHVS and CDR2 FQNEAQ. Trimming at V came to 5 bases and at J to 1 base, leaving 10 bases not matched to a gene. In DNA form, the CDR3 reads TGTGCCAGCAGCATATTTGACAGGGATGAGAACACTGAAGCTTTCTTT. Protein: CASSIFDRDENTEAFF.

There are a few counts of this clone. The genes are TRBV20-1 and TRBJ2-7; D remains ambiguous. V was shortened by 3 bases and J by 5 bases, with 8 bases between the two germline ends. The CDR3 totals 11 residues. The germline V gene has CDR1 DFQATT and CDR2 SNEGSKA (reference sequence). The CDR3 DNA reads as TGCAGTGCTAGCCACCAGGACGAGCAGTACTTC. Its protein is CSASHQDEQYF.

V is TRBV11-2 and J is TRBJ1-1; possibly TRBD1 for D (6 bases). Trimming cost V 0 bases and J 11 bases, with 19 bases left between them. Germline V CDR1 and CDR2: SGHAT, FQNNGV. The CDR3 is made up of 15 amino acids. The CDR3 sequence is CASSLEGAGRFRAFF. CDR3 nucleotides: TGTGCCAGCAGCTTAGAGGGGGCAGGGCGATTTAGGGCTTTCTTT.

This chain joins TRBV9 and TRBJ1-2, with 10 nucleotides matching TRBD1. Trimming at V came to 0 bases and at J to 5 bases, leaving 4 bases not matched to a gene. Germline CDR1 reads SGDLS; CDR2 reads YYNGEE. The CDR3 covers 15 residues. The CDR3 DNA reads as TGTGCCAGCAGCGTAGTGGACAGGGGGGATTATGGCTACACCTTC. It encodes CASSVVDRGDYGYTF.

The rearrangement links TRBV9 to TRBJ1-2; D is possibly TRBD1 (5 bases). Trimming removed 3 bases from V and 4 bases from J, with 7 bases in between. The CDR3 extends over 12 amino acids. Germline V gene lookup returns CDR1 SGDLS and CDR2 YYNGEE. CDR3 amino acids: CASSEGLYGYTF. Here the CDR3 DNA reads TGTGCCAGCAGCGAGGGACTCTATGGCTACACCTTC.

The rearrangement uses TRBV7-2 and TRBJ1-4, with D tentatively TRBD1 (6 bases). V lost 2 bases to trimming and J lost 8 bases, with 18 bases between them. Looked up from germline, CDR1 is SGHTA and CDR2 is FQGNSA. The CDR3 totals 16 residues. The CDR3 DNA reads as TGTGCCAGCAGCTTAAAGTCCGGCACAGGGAACGAAAAACTGTTTTTT. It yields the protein CASSLKSGTGNEKLFF.

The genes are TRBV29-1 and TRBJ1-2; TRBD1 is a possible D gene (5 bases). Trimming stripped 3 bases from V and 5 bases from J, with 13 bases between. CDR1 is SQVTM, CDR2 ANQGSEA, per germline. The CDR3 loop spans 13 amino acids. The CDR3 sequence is CSVDDGGEYGYTF. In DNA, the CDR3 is TGCAGCGTTGATGATGGAGGGGAATATGGCTACACCTTC.

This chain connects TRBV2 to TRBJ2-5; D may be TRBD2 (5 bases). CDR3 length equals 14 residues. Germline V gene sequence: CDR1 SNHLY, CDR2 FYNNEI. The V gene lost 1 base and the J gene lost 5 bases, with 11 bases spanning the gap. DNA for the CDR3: TGTGCCAGCAGTGAAGGCTACCGAGGGGAGACCCAGTACTTC. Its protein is CASSEGYRGETQYF. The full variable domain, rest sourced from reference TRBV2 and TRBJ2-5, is EPEVTQTPSHQVTQMGQEVILRCVPISNHLYFYWYRQILGQKVEFLVSFYNNEISEKSEIFDDQFSVERPDGSNFTLKIRSTKLEDSAMYFCASSEGYRGETQYFGPGTRLLVL.

CDR3 nucleotide sequence: TGTGCCAGCAGCGTAGGGGCGTACCAAGAGACCCAGTACTTC. Its protein is CASSVGAYQETQYF. This sequence joins TRBV9 and TRBJ2-5; D unresolved. Germline loops: CDR1 SGDLS, CDR2 YYNGEE. The length of the CDR3 is 14 residues. The germline V and J ends were trimmed by 0 bases and 0 bases, with 6 bases remaining between them.

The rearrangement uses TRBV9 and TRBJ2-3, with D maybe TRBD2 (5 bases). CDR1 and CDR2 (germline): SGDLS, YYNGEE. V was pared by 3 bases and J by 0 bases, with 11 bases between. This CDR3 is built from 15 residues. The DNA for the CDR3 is TGTGCCAGCAGCGCGAGGACTGACAGCACAGATACGCAGTATTTT. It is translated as CASSARTDSTDTQYF.

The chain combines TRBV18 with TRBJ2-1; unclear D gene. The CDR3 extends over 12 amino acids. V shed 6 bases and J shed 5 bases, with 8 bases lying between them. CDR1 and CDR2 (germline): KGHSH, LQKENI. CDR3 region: CASSLLDNEQFF. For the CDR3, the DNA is TGTGCCAGCTCCCTTCTAGACAATGAGCAGTTCTTC. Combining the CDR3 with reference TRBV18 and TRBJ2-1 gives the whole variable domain NAGVMQNPRHLVRRRGQEARLRCSPMKGHSHVYWYRQLPEEGLKFMVYLQKENIIDESGMPKERFSAEFPKEGPSILRIQQVVRGDSAAYFCASSLLDNEQFFGPGTRLTVL.

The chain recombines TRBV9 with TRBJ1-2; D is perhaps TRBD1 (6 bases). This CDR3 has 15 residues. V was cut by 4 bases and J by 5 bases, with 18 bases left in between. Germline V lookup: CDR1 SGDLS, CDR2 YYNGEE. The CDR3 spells CASSPTTGTTYGYTF. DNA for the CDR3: TGTGCCAGCAGCCCAACAACCGGGACAACTTATGGCTACACCTTC. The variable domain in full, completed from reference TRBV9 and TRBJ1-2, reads DSGVTQTPKHLITATGQRVTLRCSPRSGDLSVYWYQQSLDQGLQFLIQYYNGEERAKGNILERFSAQQFPDLHSELNLSSLELGDSALYFCASSPTTGTTYGYTFGSGTRLTVV.

CDR3 sequence reads: CASSETGFGHEQYF. The CDR3 DNA reads TGCGCCAGCAGTGAGACAGGGTTCGGCCACGAGCAGTACTTC. V usage is TRBV10-2 and J usage is TRBJ2-7; a possible D gene is TRBD1 (6 bases). Germline CDR1 reads WSHSY; CDR2 reads SAAADI. This CDR3 region has 14 residues. V lost 2 bases and J 5 bases, leaving 13 bases between the germline ends.

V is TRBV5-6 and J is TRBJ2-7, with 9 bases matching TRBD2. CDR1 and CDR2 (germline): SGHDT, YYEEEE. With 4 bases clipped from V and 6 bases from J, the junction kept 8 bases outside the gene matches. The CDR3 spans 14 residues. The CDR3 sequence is CASSPGGGVFEQYV. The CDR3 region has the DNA TGTGCCAGCAGCCCAGGCGGGGGGGTGTTCGAGCAGTACGTC.

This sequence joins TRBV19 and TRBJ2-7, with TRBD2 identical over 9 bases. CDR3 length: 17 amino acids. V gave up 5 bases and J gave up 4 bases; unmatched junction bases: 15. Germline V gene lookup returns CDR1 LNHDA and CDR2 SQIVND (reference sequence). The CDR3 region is CASSPYPHSGSRYEQYF. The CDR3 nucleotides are TGTGCCAGTAGTCCCTACCCCCATAGCGGGAGCCGGTACGAGCAGTACTTC.

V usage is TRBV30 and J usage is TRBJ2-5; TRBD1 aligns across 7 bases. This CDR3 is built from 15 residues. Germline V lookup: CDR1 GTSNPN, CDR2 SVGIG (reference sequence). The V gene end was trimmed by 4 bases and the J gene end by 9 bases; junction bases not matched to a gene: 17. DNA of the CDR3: TGTGCCTGGATCCCCCCCCTAGGGGGCGGCGCGTCCCAGTACTTC. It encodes CAWIPPLGGGASQYF.

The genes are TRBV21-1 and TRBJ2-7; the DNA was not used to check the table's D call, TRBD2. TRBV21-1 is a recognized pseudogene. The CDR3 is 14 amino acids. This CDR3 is CASSKVPGVYEQYF. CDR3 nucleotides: TGTGCCAGCAGCAAAGTACCGGGAGTCTACGAGCAGTACTTC.

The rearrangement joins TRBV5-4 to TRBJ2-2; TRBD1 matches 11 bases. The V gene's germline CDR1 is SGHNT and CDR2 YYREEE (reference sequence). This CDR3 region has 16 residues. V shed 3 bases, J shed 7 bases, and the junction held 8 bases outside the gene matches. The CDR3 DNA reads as TGTGCCAGCAGCTCGTACCGGACAGGGGGCATCGGGGAGCTGTTTTTT. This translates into CASSSYRTGGIGELFF.

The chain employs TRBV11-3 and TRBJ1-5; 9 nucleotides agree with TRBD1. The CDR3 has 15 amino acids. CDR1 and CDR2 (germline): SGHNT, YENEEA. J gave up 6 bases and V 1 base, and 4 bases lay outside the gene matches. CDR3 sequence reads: CASSLGGQGTQPQHF. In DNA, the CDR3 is TGTGCCAGCAGCTTAGGAGGACAGGGGACTCAGCCCCAGCATTTT.

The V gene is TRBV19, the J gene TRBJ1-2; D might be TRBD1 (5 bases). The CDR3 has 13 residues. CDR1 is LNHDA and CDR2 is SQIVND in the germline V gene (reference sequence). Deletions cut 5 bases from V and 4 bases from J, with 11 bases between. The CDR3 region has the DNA TGTGCCAGTAGTTCGACAGTCGTCTATGGCTACACCTTC. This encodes CASSSTVVYGYTF.

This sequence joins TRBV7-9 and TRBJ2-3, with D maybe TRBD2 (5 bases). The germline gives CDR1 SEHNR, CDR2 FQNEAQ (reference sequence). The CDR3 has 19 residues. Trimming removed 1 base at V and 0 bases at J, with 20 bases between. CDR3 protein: CASSLGRAIGLSSTDTQYF. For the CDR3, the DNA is TGTGCCAGCAGCTTAGGGCGGGCCATCGGATTATCTAGCACAGATACGCAGTATTTT. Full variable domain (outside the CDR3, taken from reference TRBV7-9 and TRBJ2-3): DTGVSQNPRHKITKRGQNVTFRCDPISEHNRLYWYRQTLGQGPEFLTYFQNEAQLEKSRLLSDRFSAERPKGSFSTLEIQRTEQGDSAMYLCASSLGRAIGLSSTDTQYFGPGTRLTVL.

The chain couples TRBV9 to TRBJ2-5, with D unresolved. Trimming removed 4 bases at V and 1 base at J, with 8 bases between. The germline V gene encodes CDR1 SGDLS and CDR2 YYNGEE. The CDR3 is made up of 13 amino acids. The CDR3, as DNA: TGTGCCAGCAGCCCCCGACTCCAAGAGACCCAGTACTTC. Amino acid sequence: CASSPRLQETQYF.

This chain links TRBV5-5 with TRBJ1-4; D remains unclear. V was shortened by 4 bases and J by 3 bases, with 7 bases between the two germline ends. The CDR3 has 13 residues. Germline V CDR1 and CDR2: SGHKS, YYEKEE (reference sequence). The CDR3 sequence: CASSKDSNEKLFF. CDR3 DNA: TGTGCCAGCAGCAAGGACTCTAATGAAAAACTGTTTTTT.

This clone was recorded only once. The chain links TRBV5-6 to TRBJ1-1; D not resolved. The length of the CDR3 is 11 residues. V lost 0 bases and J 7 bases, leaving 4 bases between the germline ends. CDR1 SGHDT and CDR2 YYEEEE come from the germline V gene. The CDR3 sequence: CASSLAGEAFF. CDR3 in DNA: TGTGCCAGCAGCTTGGCGGGTGAAGCTTTCTTT.

CDR3 region: CASPPLRDPCEQETQYF. The DNA of the CDR3 is TGCGCCAGCCCACCCCTCAGGGATCCATGTGAACAAGAGACCCAGTACTTC. This chain uses TRBV5-1 with TRBJ2-5, with D tentatively TRBD1 (5 bases). V was clipped by 7 bases and J by 2 bases, with 24 bases between them. CDR1 SGHRS and CDR2 YFSETQ come from the germline V gene. This CDR3 has 17 residues.

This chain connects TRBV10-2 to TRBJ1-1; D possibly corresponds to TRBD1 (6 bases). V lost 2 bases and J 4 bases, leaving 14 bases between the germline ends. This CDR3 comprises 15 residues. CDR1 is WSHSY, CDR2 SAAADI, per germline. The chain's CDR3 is CASSEGGGAITEAFF. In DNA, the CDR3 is TGCGCCAGCAGTGAGGGGGGGGGCGCGATCACTGAAGCTTTCTTT.

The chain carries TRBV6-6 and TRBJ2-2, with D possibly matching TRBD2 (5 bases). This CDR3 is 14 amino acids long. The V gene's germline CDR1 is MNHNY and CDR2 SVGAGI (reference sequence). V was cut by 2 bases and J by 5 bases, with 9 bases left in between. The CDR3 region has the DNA TGTGCCAGCAGTTACACTAGTGGGACCGGGGAGCTGTTTTTT. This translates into CASSYTSGTGELFF.

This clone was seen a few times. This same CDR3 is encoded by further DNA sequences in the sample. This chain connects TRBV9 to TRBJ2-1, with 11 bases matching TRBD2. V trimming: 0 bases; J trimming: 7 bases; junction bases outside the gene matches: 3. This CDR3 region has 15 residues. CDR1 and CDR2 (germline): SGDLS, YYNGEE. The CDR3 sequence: CASSVGSGGANEQFF. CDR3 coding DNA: TGTGCCAGCAGCGTAGGTAGCGGGGGGGCAAATGAGCAGTTCTTC.